Each of the 27 T cell receptor beta chains below was sequenced from the same sample in a study of cytomegalovirus exposure and HLA in healthy donors. Assay used: immunoSEQ multiplex PCR; TCRdb lists only in-frame clones, some missing. In the table there are about 240,000 clones, 85% to 90% of which are singletons. The material sequenced was PBMCs. The receptors derive from a man younger than 35 in good health and CMV-seronegative.

This rearrangement joins TRBV5-6 to TRBJ2-7; 9 nucleotides agree with TRBD1. This CDR3 comprises 16 residues. V gave up 1 base and J gave up 5 bases; unmatched junction bases: 10. Per the germline V gene, CDR1 is SGHDT and CDR2 is YYEEEE. The CDR3 DNA follows: TGTGCCAGCAGCTTGCTTCCCGGGACAGGGTACCACGAGCAGTACTTC. Translating gives CASSLLPGTGYHEQYF.

This chain uses TRBV28 with TRBJ2-7; TRBD2 matches 10 bases. V shed 6 bases, J shed 3 bases, and the junction held 8 bases outside the gene matches. Germline V gene lookup returns CDR1 MDHEN and CDR2 SYDVKM. The CDR3 length is 15 residues. The CDR3 sequence: CASRTGTSGNYEQYF. In DNA, the CDR3 is TGTGCCAGCAGGACCGGTACTAGCGGGAACTACGAGCAGTACTTC.

The chain joins TRBV15 to TRBJ1-1; 7 bases align to TRBD1. CDR1 LNHNV and CDR2 YYDKDF come from the germline V gene (reference sequence). V was clipped by 0 bases and J by 5 bases; unmatched bases: 6. The CDR3 is 15 residues long. CDR3 in amino acids: CATSREAAGGTEAFF. The CDR3 DNA follows: TGTGCCACCAGCAGAGAGGCCGCAGGGGGGACTGAAGCTTTCTTT.

This sequence joins TRBV28 and TRBJ1-6; 8 bases agree with TRBD1. The germline gives CDR1 MDHEN, CDR2 SYDVKM. This CDR3 is 15 amino acids long. J was trimmed by 7 bases and V by 6 bases; bases with no gene match: 8. The CDR3 reads CASRKGQADNSPLHF. The CDR3 bases are TGTGCCAGCAGGAAGGGACAGGCGGACAATTCACCCCTCCACTTT.

The chain joins TRBV7-9 to TRBJ2-3; 8 nucleotides align to TRBD2. Per the germline V gene, CDR1 is SEHNR and CDR2 is FQNEAQ (reference sequence). J gave up 2 bases and V 3 bases, and 4 bases lay outside the gene matches. This CDR3 is built from 15 residues. The CDR3 loop reads CASSLLLADTDTQYF. DNA of the CDR3: TGTGCCAGCAGCTTGTTACTAGCGGACACAGATACGCAGTATTTT.

The chain employs TRBV7-9 and TRBJ2-3; D gene uncertain. CDR3 size: 14 residues. Germline CDR1 is SEHNR and CDR2 is FQNEAQ (reference sequence). V was clipped by 5 bases and J by 0 bases, with 9 bases between them. CDR3 nucleotide sequence: TGTGCCAGCAGCCCCCGTCTAAGCACAGATACGCAGTATTTT. Encoded protein: CASSPRLSTDTQYF.

V gene TRBV6-5 combines with J gene TRBJ1-1; D is undetermined. The germline V and J ends were trimmed by 0 bases and 5 bases, with 7 bases remaining between them. The V gene's germline CDR1 is MNHEY and CDR2 SVGAGI. The CDR3 runs 13 residues. This CDR3 is CASSYSAGTEAFF. The DNA for the CDR3 is TGTGCCAGCAGTTACTCAGCTGGTACTGAAGCTTTCTTT.

J is TRBJ2-2 and V is TRBV19; TRBD2 matches 7 bases. Germline V lookup: CDR1 LNHDA, CDR2 SQIVND (reference sequence). The CDR3 runs to 18 residues. V gave up 6 bases and J gave up 4 bases; unmatched junction bases: 17. The CDR3 nucleotides read TGTGCCAGTAGGAAGCAGGTGGTGACCACGGGGGGCACCGGGGAGCTGTTTTTT. The encoded protein is CASRKQVVTTGGTGELFF.

The chain joins TRBV7-9 to TRBJ1-6; TRBD1 aligns across 7 bases. CDR1 and CDR2 from the germline V gene are SEHNR and FQNEAQ (reference sequence). V lost 1 base, J lost 9 bases, and 6 bases stayed unmatched. The CDR3 is 15 residues long. The CDR3 region is CASSLGTGASSPLHF. CDR3 DNA: TGTGCCAGCAGCTTAGGGACAGGAGCTAGTTCACCCCTCCACTTT.

The J gene is TRBJ2-1, the V gene TRBV4-2; no reliable D call. Germline V gene sequence: CDR1 LGHNA, CDR2 YNFKEQ. The CDR3 is 13 residues long. The ends were cut back, 0 bases at V and 9 bases at J, with 9 bases in the middle. The CDR3 sequence is CASSQDPGTEQFF. CDR3 DNA: TGTGCCAGCAGCCAAGATCCGGGTACTGAGCAGTTCTTC.

This clone showed up just a few times. V is TRBV2 and J is TRBJ1-6; no clear D gene. The V and J ends lost 3 bases and 8 bases respectively, with 5 bases between them. The CDR3 is made up of 12 amino acids. The V gene's germline CDR1 is SNHLY and CDR2 FYNNEI. The CDR3 spells CASSDRDSPLHF. The CDR3 nucleotides are TGTGCCAGCAGTGACCGGGATTCACCCCTCCACTTT.

The V call is TRBV2, the J call TRBJ2-3; 8 positions agree with TRBD2. This CDR3 is built from 15 residues. Germline CDR1 reads SNHLY; CDR2 reads FYNNEI. The V and J ends lost 8 bases and 2 bases, in that order; junction bases with no gene match: 9. The CDR3 loop is CASSPGLVTTDTQYF. DNA of the CDR3: TGTGCCAGCTCCCCGGGACTAGTTACCACAGATACGCAGTATTTT.

Regarding this clone: The junction does not match germline at one end; this may be a read error. The rearrangement links TRBV7-2 to TRBJ2-1; D is undetermined. Germline CDR1 SGHTA, CDR2 FQGNSA. The CDR3 sequence is 11 residues long. The CDR3 nucleotides read TGTGCCAGCAGCTCCTTCAATGAGCAGTTCTTC. It codes for CASSSFNEQFF.

This clone was recorded once. This CDR3 reads CSVEAPGGYEQYF. The CDR3, as DNA: TGCAGCGTTGAAGCCCCTGGGGGGTACGAGCAGTACTTC. The V call is TRBV29-1, the J call TRBJ2-7, with a tentative D call TRBD2 (6 bases). V was shortened by 1 base and J by 4 bases, with 11 bases between the two germline ends. The CDR3 is 13 residues long. CDR1 is SQVTM, CDR2 ANQGSEA, per germline.

The J gene is TRBJ1-6, the V gene TRBV11-2; 8 bases line up with TRBD1. V was pared by 4 bases and J by 9 bases, with 8 bases of the junction left unmatched. The CDR3 runs 15 residues. CDR1 is SGHAT and CDR2 is FQNNGV in the germline V gene. The CDR3 DNA is TGTGCCAGCAGCTCGGCCGGGACAGGACGTTCACCCCTCCACTTT. Translating gives CASSSAGTGRSPLHF.

This clone has only one observation. The V gene is TRBV28, the J gene TRBJ1-2, with no clear D. Germline CDR1 is MDHEN and CDR2 is SYDVKM. V was trimmed by 8 bases and J by 8 bases, leaving 12 bases between them. The CDR3 totals 11 residues. The CDR3 nucleotides are TGTGCCAGCTTGAGTCATCCCGGCTACACCTTC. This sequence encodes CASLSHPGYTF.

This chain connects TRBV6-5 to TRBJ2-5, with TRBD2 matching over 11 bases. With 6 bases clipped from V and 5 bases from J, the junction kept 8 bases outside the gene matches. CDR3 length: 15 amino acids. Germline values: CDR1 MNHEY, CDR2 SVGAGI. CDR3 DNA: TGTGCCAGCAGAGAGGGACTAGCGGCCCCCGAGACCCAGTACTTC. Translation gives CASREGLAAPETQYF.

The V call is TRBV6-1, the J call TRBJ2-6; 8 positions match TRBD1. V lost 8 bases, J lost 0 bases, and 3 bases stayed unmatched. There are 15 residues in the CDR3. Germline V CDR1 and CDR2: MNHNS, SASEGT. Here the CDR3 reads CASGQGRSGANVLTF. The CDR3 coding sequence is TGTGCCAGCGGACAGGGTCGCTCTGGGGCCAACGTCCTGACTTTC.

V is TRBV9 and J is TRBJ2-5, with D unresolved. Trimming removed 0 bases from V and 5 bases from J, with 11 bases in between. The CDR3 length is 14 residues. Germline lookup yields CDR1 SGDLS and CDR2 YYNGEE. For the CDR3, the DNA is TGTGCCAGCAGCGTAGTATCCCCGAGGGAGACCCAGTACTTC. Its translation: CASSVVSPRETQYF.

This chain links TRBV27 with TRBJ2-5; D not certain. Germline assignment: CDR1 MNHEY and CDR2 SMNVEV (reference sequence). V dropped 5 bases and J dropped 6 bases, with 13 bases sitting between them. The CDR3 has 13 amino acids. The CDR3 nucleotides are TGTGCCAGCAGTCCGCTAGGTAGAAAGACCCAGTACTTC. Its protein is CASSPLGRKTQYF.

V is TRBV5-1 and J is TRBJ1-5; maybe TRBD1 (6 bases). The ends were cut back, 2 bases at V and 0 bases at J, with 12 bases in the middle. This CDR3 has 16 residues. Germline V gene data show CDR1 as SGHRS and CDR2 as YFSETQ. CDR3 loop: CASSFGDIYSNQPQHF. The CDR3 coding sequence is TGCGCCAGCAGCTTCGGGGACATATATAGCAATCAGCCCCAGCATTTT.

V is TRBV10-1 and J is TRBJ2-7; 7 nucleotides align to TRBD2. Losses at the gene ends were 6 bases for V and 6 bases for J; bases not matched to a gene: 17. CDR1 is WNHNN, CDR2 SYGVQD, per germline (reference sequence). This CDR3 spans 16 amino acids. CDR3 loop: CASSKGFAAGAIEQYF. The CDR3 DNA reads as TGCGCCAGCAGCAAGGGATTTGCGGCGGGAGCTATCGAGCAGTACTTC.

In this sample, this clone turned up a few times. The chain joins TRBV6-1 to TRBJ2-2, with D perhaps TRBD1 (5 bases). The germline V gene has CDR1 MNHNS and CDR2 SASEGT. The CDR3 runs to 17 residues. Trimming took off 2 bases at V and 0 bases at J, with 13 bases between the two ends. The CDR3 DNA reads TGTGCCAGCAGTGAATCGGTGACAGTTTCGAACACCGGGGAGCTGTTTTTT. This codes for CASSESVTVSNTGELFF.

A note on this clone: Other nucleotide sequences in the sample specify the same CDR3. The rearrangement links TRBV4-3 to TRBJ1-6, with a weak D call TRBD1 (6 bases). The germline V and J ends were trimmed by 0 bases and 10 bases, with 7 bases remaining between them. The CDR3 length is 13 residues. CDR1 is LGHNA, CDR2 YSLEER, per germline. CDR3 sequence: CASSQDRGSPLHF. The CDR3 DNA reads as TGCGCCAGCAGCCAAGACAGGGGATCACCCCTCCACTTT.

CDR3 amino acids: CATSRALAGGLGNEQFF. The CDR3 DNA reads as TGTGCCACCAGCAGAGCCCTAGCGGGGGGGCTAGGAAATGAGCAGTTCTTC. V and J are TRBV15 and TRBJ2-1, with 12 bases identical to TRBD2. With V trimmed by 1 base and J by 7 bases, 8 bases remained unmatched. Per the germline V gene, CDR1 is LNHNV and CDR2 is YYDKDF (reference sequence). This CDR3 region has 17 residues.

The CDR3 loop is CASSNYRDLSNQPQHF. The DNA of the CDR3 is TGTGCCAGCAGCAACTACAGGGATTTGAGCAATCAGCCCCAGCATTTT. The V and J genes are TRBV7-8 and TRBJ1-5; a possible D gene is TRBD1 (6 bases). V dropped 5 bases and J dropped 1 base, with 15 bases sitting between them. Germline CDR1 is SGHVS and CDR2 is FQNEAQ. The CDR3 contains 16 residues. The variable domain in full, with the rest retrieved from reference TRBV7-8 and TRBJ1-5, is GAGVSQSPRYKVAKRGQDVALRCDPISGHVSLFWYQQALGQGPEFLTYFQNEAQLDKSGLPSDRFFAERPEGSVSTLKIQRTQQEDSAVYLCASSNYRDLSNQPQHFGDGTRLSIL.

The gene calls are TRBV5-5 and TRBJ2-7; D unclear. V was shortened by 4 bases and J by 2 bases, with 13 bases between the two germline ends. Germline V gives CDR1 SGHKS, CDR2 YYEKEE (reference sequence). CDR3 length: 14 amino acids. In DNA, the CDR3 is TGTGCCAGCAGCCCGAGACTGGGTGCCTACGAGCAGTACTTC. It encodes CASSPRLGAYEQYF.